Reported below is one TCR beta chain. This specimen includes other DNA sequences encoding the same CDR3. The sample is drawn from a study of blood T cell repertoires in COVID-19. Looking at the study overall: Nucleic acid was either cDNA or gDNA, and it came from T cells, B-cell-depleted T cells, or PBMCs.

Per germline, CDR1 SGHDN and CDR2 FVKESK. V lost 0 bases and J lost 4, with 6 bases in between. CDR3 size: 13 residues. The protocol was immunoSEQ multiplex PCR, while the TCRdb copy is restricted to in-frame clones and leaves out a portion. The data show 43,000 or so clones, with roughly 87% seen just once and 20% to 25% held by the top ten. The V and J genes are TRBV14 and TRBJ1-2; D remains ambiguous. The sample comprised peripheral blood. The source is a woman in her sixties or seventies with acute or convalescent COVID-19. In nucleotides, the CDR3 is TGTGCCAGCAGCCAAGACCTCTTCTATGGCTACACCTTC. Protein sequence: CASSQDLFYGYTF. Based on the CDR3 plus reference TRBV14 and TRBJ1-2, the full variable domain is EAGVTQFPSHSVIEKGQTVTLRCDPISGHDNLYWYRRVMGKEIKFLLHFVKESKQDESGMPNNRFLAERTGGTYSTLKVQPAELEDSGVYFCASSQDLFYGYTFGSGTRLTVV.